This TCR beta chain originates from a study of cytomegalovirus exposure and HLA in healthy donors. PCR involved 60 Vbeta and 13 Jbeta primers. Assay used: immunoSEQ multiplex PCR; TCRdb lists only in-frame clones, some missing. Seen here are 100,000 or so clones, approximately 70% observed once, and the top ten hold over 4%. J gave up 8 bases and V 1 base, and 2 bases lay outside the gene matches. This CDR3 contains 13 residues. Germline V gene data show CDR1 as SGHTA and CDR2 as FQGNSA. The source is a woman between 18 and 29 years old in good health and CMV-seropositive. The chain uses TRBV7-2 and TRBJ1-2; the match to TRBD1 covers 9 bases. Sequencing was performed on PBMCs. The CDR3 sequence: CASSLGDRVGYTF. The CDR3 DNA follows: TGTGCCAGCAGCTTAGGGGACAGGGTCGGCTACACCTTC. The full variable domain, completed using reference TRBV7-2 and TRBJ1-2, is GAGVSQSPSNKVTEKGKDVELRCDPISGHTALYWYRQSLGQGLEFLIYFQGNSAPDKSGLPSDRFSAERTGGSVSTLTIQRTQQEDSAVYLCASSLGDRVGYTFGSGTRLTVV.